A single sample gave rise to the 9 T cell receptor beta chains below, sequenced in a study of T cells in Graves' hyperthyroidism and ophthalmopathy. Researchers took RNA transcripts and amplified the TCR beta CDR3 regions from them. The HTBI set primed first-round TCR CDR3 RT-PCR. TCRdb reanalysed the multiplex PCR reads using MiXCR and keeps one entry per CDR3 protein. Of hundreds of thousands of distinct CDR3 sequences listed, 40% to 55% are singletons. Material: peripheral blood or thyroid tissue (not recorded which). These receptors all stem from a woman between 18 and 29 years old with Graves' hyperthyroidism.

The chain carries TRBV5-1 and TRBJ1-3, with D uncertain. Germline V CDR1 and CDR2: SGHRS, YFSETQ. The CDR3 length is 15 residues. V gave up 4 bases and J gave up 2 bases, with 13 bases separating them. CDR3: CASSQGLGAGNTIYF. The CDR3, as DNA: TGCGCCAGCAGCCAAGGGTTGGGAGCTGGAAACACCATATATTTT.

This clonotype was observed a few times. The gene calls are TRBV2 and TRBJ1-1, with 11 bases matching TRBD1. The V gene's germline CDR1 is SNHLY and CDR2 FYNNEI. Germline trimming cut 6 bases from V and 9 bases from J; bases unmatched to any gene: 9. This CDR3 spans 14 amino acids. CDR3 bases: TGTGCCAGCAGAAGGGACAGGGGGGGTGGGAAAGCTTTCTTT. Amino acid sequence: CASRRDRGGGKAFF.

The chain recombines TRBV9 with TRBJ1-2, with D maybe TRBD1 (5 bases). This CDR3 spans 14 amino acids. V shed 4 bases and J shed 2 bases, with 12 bases lying between them. Germline CDR1 is SGDLS and CDR2 is YYNGEE. The DNA for the CDR3 is TGTGCCAGCAGCACGGGACTGGTGAACTATGGCTACACCTTC. Translating gives CASSTGLVNYGYTF.

Ten or more counts support this clonotype. The rearrangement joins TRBV14 to TRBJ1-2, with 7 bases lining up with TRBD1. J was trimmed by 4 bases and V by 4 bases; bases with no gene match: 3. CDR3 size: 13 residues. The germline V gene encodes CDR1 SGHDN and CDR2 FVKESK. In nucleotides, the CDR3 is TGTGCCAGCAGCCTCCGGGACAGCTATGGCTACACCTTC. This sequence encodes CASSLRDSYGYTF.

This clonotype was counted only a few times. The chain links TRBV10-3 to TRBJ1-1; D not certain. The CDR3 spans 16 residues. Deletions cut 1 base from V and 7 bases from J, with 19 bases between. Looked up from germline, CDR1 is ENHRY and CDR2 is SYGVKD. CDR3 loop: CAISELRVDLASEAFF. The CDR3 DNA follows: TGTGCCATCAGTGAGTTGAGGGTAGATCTCGCAAGTGAAGCTTTCTTT.

This clonotype was seen a few times. This chain links TRBV29-1 with TRBJ2-2; TRBD1 agrees at 9 bases. CDR1 SQVTM and CDR2 ANQGSEA come from the germline V gene. V lost 6 bases, J lost 1 base, and 3 bases stayed unmatched. CDR3 size: 14 residues. Here the CDR3 reads CSVRTGENTGELFF. The CDR3 DNA follows: TGCAGCGTGCGGACAGGGGAGAACACCGGGGAGCTGTTTTTT.

This sequence joins TRBV12-3 or TRBV12-4 and TRBJ1-2; 8 bases line up with TRBD1. V shed 6 bases and J 7 bases; nucleotides not matched to a gene: 10. This CDR3 spans 14 amino acids. CDR3 sequence (DNA): TGTGCCAGCAGCAGGAGGGCAGGGGGCGTTGGCTACACCTTC. This translates into CASSRRAGGVGYTF.

About this clonotype itself: One junction end does not reproduce the germline sequence, and a read error may be involved. J is TRBJ1-2 and V is TRBV24-1; unclear D gene. This CDR3 is 14 amino acids long. Germline lookup yields CDR1 KGHDR and CDR2 SFDVKD. CDR3 loop: CASSLSQTVSGYTF. In nucleotides, the CDR3 is TGTGCCAGCAGTTTATCCCAGACGGTATCTGGCTACACCTTC.

This clonotype appeared a single time. The rearrangement joins TRBV24-1 to TRBJ1-4; 9 bases match TRBD1. J was trimmed by 7 bases and V by 3 bases; bases with no gene match: 5. This CDR3 is built from 15 residues. CDR1 is KGHDR, CDR2 SFDVKD, per germline. The CDR3 nucleotides are TGTGCCACCAGTGATGGGACAGGGAATAGTGAAAAACTGTTTTTT. It translates to CATSDGTGNSEKLFF.